This T cell receptor beta chain stems from a study of CD8 T cells in ankylosing spondylitis. The V end lost 8 bases, the J end lost 2 bases, and 8 bases lay between the germline ends. The CDR3 is 12 amino acids. Germline CDR1 reads LNHNV; CDR2 reads YYDKDF (reference sequence). This clonotype was seen ten or more times. Its antigen is unknown. Study-wide results and limits: Reportedly, matched ankylosing spondylitis synovial fluid was significantly enriched for disease-linked clones. Disease-linked clones proved CD8+ and comparatively uncommon in peripheral blood.

Quantitative 5'-RACE with molecular barcodes was used to make the TCR beta libraries. MiXCR was run by TCRdb on the 5' RACE reads, yielding one entry per CDR3 protein. The sample has about 36,000 distinct CDR3 sequences, about 6.3% seen once; the top ten hold 12%. The chain joins TRBV15 to TRBJ2-3; no reliable D call. This TCR was recovered from a male donor with ankylosing spondylitis or in good health (not recorded which). Sequenced: blood, either unsorted or a sorted T cell fraction (not recorded which). CDR3 region: CATGKPTDTQYF. The CDR3 DNA reads as TGTGCCACCGGGAAACCCACAGATACGCAGTATTTT.